Presented here are 13 T cell receptor beta chains from one specimen sequenced in a study of CD8 T cells in ankylosing spondylitis. MiXCR was run by TCRdb on the 5' RACE reads, yielding one entry per CDR3 protein. The sample shows about 350,000 distinct CDR3 sequences, roughly 22% of them seen only once. The specimen was blood, either unsorted or a sorted T cell fraction (not recorded which). Receptors were obtained from a male donor with ankylosing spondylitis or in good health (not recorded which).

The chain uses TRBV21-1 and TRBJ2-7; the tabulated D call, TRBD1, remains unverified against the DNA. TRBV21-1 is a pseudogene segment. The CDR3 spans 16 residues. In DNA, the CDR3 is TGTGCCAGCAGCAAGCCGAGACAGGAAAGGGGATACGAGCAGTACTTC. It specifies CASSKPRQERGYEQYF.

The V call is TRBV12-3 or TRBV12-4, the J call TRBJ2-5; TRBD1 matches 8 bases. This CDR3 region has 15 residues. V was clipped by 1 base and J by 5 bases; unmatched bases: 6. CDR3 DNA sequence: TGTGCCAGCAGTTTAGAGCAGGGGGCGCCGGAGACCCAGTACTTC. Its protein is CASSLEQGAPETQYF.

This clonotype was seen a handful of times. The rearrangement links TRBV12-3 or TRBV12-4 to TRBJ2-3; D is unresolved. Trimming shortened V by 2 bases and J by 4 bases, and 7 bases separated the two germline ends. The CDR3 is made up of 13 amino acids. CDR3 amino acids: CASSLLSADTQYF. CDR3 in DNA: TGTGCCAGCAGTTTACTAAGCGCAGATACGCAGTATTTT.

The chain carries TRBV7-9 and TRBJ2-5; D assignment may be TRBD1 or TRBD2 (5 bases each). CDR3 length equals 16 residues. Deletions cut 5 bases from V and 1 base from J, with 17 bases between. Germline V gene lookup returns CDR1 SEHNR and CDR2 FQNEAQ (reference sequence). CDR3 bases: TGTGCCAGCAGCCGGGACGGGGCTCCCGCCCAAGAGACCCAGTACTTC. As protein: CASSRDGAPAQETQYF.

The chain carries TRBV28 and TRBJ1-5; D possibly corresponds to TRBD1 (6 bases). In germline, CDR1 is MDHEN, CDR2 SYDVKM. The CDR3 runs to 15 residues. V lost 5 bases to trimming and J lost 1 base, with 12 bases between them. CDR3 bases: TGTGCCAGCAGTAAACAGGGTTGGAGCAATCAGCCCCAGCATTTT. Its translation is CASSKQGWSNQPQHF.

This clonotype was seen repeatedly, ten times or more. V and J are TRBV9 and TRBJ1-5; D is uncertain. CDR1 SGDLS and CDR2 YYNGEE come from the germline V gene. This CDR3 is 14 amino acids long. V lost 0 bases and J lost 1, with 5 bases in between. Here the CDR3 reads CASSVGQSNQPQHF. Written as DNA, the CDR3 is TGTGCCAGCAGCGTAGGGCAGAGCAATCAGCCCCAGCATTTT.

In this sample, this clonotype turned up a few times. V gene TRBV6-1 combines with J gene TRBJ1-5; D is possibly TRBD1 (5 bases). The V gene lost 7 bases and the J gene lost 0 bases, with 10 bases spanning the gap. The V gene's germline CDR1 is MNHNS and CDR2 SASEGT. The CDR3 covers 14 residues. The CDR3, as DNA: TGTGCCAGCAAGGGGACGGCTAGCAATCAGCCCCAGCATTTT. Translating gives CASKGTASNQPQHF.

There are a few counts of this clonotype. The chain recombines TRBV4-1 with TRBJ1-4; D unresolved. This CDR3 is built from 14 residues. The V gene lost 5 bases and the J gene lost 0 bases, with 7 bases spanning the gap. The germline CDR1 and CDR2 sequences are MGHRA and YSYEKL. CDR3 residues: CASSSLATNEKLFF. The CDR3 bases are TGCGCCAGCAGCTCCCTTGCAACTAATGAAAAACTGTTTTTT.

A few counts support this clonotype. The rearrangement uses TRBV12-3 or TRBV12-4 and TRBJ2-3, with no clear D. The CDR3 consists of 12 residues. Trimming stripped 6 bases from V and 5 bases from J, with 9 bases between. The CDR3 nucleotides are TGTGCCAGCAGACACACAGAAGATACGCAGTATTTT. Its protein product is CASRHTEDTQYF.

The chain couples TRBV6-4 to TRBJ2-3; 10 nucleotides align to TRBD2. The CDR3 contains 16 residues. Germline values: CDR1 MRHNA, CDR2 SNTAGT. Trimming cost V 0 bases and J 2 bases; bases outside gene matches: 2. CDR3 coding DNA: TGTGCCAGCAGTGACTCTAGCGGGGGGAACACAGATACGCAGTATTTT. Its translation: CASSDSSGGNTDTQYF.

The chain is built from TRBV25-1 and TRBJ1-1; D is unresolved. Trimming cost V 3 bases and J 2 bases, with 4 bases left between them. The germline V gene has CDR1 MGHDK and CDR2 SYGVNS. There are 12 residues in the CDR3. The CDR3 nucleotides are TGTGCCAGCAGTGATCACAACACTGAAGCTTTCTTT. This gives the protein CASSDHNTEAFF.

This clonotype was detected ten times or more. One end of the junction does not line up with germline, which may come from a read error. The CDR3 DNA follows: TGCAGTGCTAGTGGATTGGGACAGCCGGACTTC. Its protein product is CSASGLGQPDF. The gene calls are TRBV20-1 and TRBJ2-4, with TRBD1 identical over 7 bases. The CDR3 loop spans 11 amino acids. Germline values: CDR1 DFQATT, CDR2 SNEGSKA (reference sequence).

The table lists this clonotype with a few counts. The gene calls are TRBV4-2 and TRBJ1-3; D is undetermined. The CDR3 totals 17 residues. Germline V lookup: CDR1 LGHNA, CDR2 YNFKEQ. V was clipped by 0 bases and J by 0 bases, with 12 bases between them. CDR3 in amino acids: CASSQENSPVSGNTIYF. CDR3 DNA: TGTGCCAGCAGCCAAGAAAACAGCCCTGTCTCTGGAAACACCATATATTTT.